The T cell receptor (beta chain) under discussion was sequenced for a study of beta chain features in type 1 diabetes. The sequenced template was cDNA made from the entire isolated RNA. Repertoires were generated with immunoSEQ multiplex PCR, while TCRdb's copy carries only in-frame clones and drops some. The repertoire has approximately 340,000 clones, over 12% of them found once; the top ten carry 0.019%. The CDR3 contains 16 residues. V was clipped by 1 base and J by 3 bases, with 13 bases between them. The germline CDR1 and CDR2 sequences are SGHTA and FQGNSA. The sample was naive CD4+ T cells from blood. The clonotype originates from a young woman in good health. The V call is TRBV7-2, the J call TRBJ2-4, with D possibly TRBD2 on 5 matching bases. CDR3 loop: CASSLVGSTNKNIQYF. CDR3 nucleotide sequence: TGTGCCAGCAGCTTAGTTGGGAGTACTAACAAAAACATTCAGTACTTC.